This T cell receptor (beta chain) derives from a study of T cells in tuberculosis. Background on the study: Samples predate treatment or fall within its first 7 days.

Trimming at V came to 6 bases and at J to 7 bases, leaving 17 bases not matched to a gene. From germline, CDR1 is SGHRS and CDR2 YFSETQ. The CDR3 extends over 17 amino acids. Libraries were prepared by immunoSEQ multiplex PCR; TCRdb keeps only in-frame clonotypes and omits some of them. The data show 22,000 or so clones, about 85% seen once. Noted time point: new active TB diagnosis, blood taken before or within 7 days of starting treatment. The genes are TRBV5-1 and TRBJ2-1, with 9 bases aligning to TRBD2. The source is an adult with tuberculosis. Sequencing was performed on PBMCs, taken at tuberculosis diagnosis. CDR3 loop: CASTRGASGTSGNEQFF. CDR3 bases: TGCGCCAGCACGAGGGGGGCTAGCGGGACCTCTGGGAATGAGCAGTTCTTC.